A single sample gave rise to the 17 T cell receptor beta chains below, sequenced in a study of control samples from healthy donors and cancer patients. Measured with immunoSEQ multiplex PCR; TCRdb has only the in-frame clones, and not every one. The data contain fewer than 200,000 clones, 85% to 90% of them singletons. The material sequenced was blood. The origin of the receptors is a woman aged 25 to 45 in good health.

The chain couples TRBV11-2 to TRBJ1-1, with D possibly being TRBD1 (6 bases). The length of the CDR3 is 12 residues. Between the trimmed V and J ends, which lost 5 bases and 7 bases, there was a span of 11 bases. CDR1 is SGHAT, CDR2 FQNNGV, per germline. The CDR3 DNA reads TGTGCCAGCAGCGTAGGGGGGGTTGAAGCTTTCTTT. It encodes CASSVGGVEAFF.

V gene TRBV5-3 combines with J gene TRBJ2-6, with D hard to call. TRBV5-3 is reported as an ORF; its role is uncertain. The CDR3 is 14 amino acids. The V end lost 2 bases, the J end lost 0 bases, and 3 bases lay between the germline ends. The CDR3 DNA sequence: TGTGCCAGAAGCTTCGCCTCTGGGGCCAACGTCCTGACTTTC. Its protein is CARSFASGANVLTF.

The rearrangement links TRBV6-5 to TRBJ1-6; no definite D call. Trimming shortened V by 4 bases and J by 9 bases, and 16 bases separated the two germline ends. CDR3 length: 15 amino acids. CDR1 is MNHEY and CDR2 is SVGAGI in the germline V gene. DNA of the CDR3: TGTGCCAGCAGTTCCCTCGGTCTAAAGGGTTCACCCCTCCACTTT. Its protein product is CASSSLGLKGSPLHF.

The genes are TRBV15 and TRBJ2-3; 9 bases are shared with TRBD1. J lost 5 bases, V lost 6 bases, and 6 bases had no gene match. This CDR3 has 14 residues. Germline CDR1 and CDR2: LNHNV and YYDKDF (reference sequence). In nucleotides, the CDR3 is TGTGCCACCAGAGTACAGGGGGCCGGAGATACGCAGTATTTT. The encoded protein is CATRVQGAGDTQYF.

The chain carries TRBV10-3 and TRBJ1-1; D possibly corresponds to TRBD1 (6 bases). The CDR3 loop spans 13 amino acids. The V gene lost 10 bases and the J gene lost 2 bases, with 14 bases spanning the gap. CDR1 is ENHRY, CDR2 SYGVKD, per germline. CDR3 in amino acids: CASTGTSNTEAFF. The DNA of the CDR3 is TGTGCCAGCACCGGGACATCAAACACTGAAGCTTTCTTT.

The CDR3 region is CASSFYSANEQFF. The CDR3 DNA follows: TGTGCCAGCAGCTTCTACTCCGCCAATGAGCAGTTCTTC. The J gene is TRBJ2-1, the V gene TRBV27; D unresolved. Trimming removed 6 bases at V and 6 bases at J, with 12 bases between. The CDR3 is made up of 13 amino acids. From germline, CDR1 is MNHEY and CDR2 SMNVEV (reference sequence).

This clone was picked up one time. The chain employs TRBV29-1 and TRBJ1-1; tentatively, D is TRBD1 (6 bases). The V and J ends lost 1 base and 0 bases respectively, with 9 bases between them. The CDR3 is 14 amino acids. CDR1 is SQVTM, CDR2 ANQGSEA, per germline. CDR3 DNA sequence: TGCAGCGTTGAAGGGACAGATATGAACACTGAAGCTTTCTTT. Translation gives CSVEGTDMNTEAFF.

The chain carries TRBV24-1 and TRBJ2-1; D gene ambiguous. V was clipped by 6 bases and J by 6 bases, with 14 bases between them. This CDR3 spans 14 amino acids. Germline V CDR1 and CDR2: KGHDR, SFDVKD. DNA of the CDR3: TGTGCCACCAGTCGGAGACTCGCATCCAATGAGCAGTTCTTC. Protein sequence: CATSRRLASNEQFF.

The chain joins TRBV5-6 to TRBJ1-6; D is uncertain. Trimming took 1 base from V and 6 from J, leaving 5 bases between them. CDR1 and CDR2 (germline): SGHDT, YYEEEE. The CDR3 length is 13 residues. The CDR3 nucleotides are TGTGCCAGCAGCTTGTTCGTTAATTCACCCCTCCACTTT. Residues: CASSLFVNSPLHF. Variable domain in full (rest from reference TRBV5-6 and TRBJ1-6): DAGVTQSPTHLIKTRGQQVTLRCSPKSGHDTVSWYQQALGQGPQFIFQYYEEEERQRGNFPDRFSGHQFPNYSSELNVNALLLGDSALYLCASSLFVNSPLHFGNGTRLTVT.

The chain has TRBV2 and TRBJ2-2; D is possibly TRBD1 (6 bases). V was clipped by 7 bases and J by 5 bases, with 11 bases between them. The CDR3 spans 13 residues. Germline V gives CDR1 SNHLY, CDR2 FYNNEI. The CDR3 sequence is CASITGRTGELFF. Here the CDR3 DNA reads TGTGCCAGCATTACAGGGCGAACCGGGGAGCTGTTTTTT.

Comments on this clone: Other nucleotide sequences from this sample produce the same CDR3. The chain's CDR3 is CASSLRGADTQYF. The CDR3 nucleotides are TGTGCCAGCAGCTTGCGAGGGGCCGATACGCAGTATTTT. The chain couples TRBV11-2 to TRBJ2-3; TRBD1 or TRBD2 may be the D gene (5 bases each). CDR1 is SGHAT and CDR2 is FQNNGV in the germline V gene. CDR3 length: 13 residues. V lost 3 bases, J lost 6 bases, and 10 bases lay in between.

The DNA of the CDR3 is TGTGCCAGCAGCCAACGACAGCTAGTAGACAATGAGCAGTTCTTC. Translated: CASSQRQLVDNEQFF. This chain links TRBV14 with TRBJ2-1; perhaps TRBD1 as D (5 bases). Per germline, CDR1 SGHDN and CDR2 FVKESK. V gave up 2 bases and J gave up 5 bases, with 13 bases separating them. This CDR3 region has 15 residues.

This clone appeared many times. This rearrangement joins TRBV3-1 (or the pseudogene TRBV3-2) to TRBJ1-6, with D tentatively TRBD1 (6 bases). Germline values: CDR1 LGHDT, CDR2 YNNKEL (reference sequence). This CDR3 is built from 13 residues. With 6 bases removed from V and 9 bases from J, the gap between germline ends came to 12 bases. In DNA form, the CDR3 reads TGTGCCAGCAGGTTAGGGGGGGGTTCACCCCTCCACTTT. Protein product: CASRLGGGSPLHF.

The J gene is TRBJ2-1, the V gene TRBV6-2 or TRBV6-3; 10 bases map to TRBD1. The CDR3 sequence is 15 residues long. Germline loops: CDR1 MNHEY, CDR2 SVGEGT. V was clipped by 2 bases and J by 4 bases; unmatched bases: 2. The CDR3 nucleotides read TGTGCCAGCAGTTACCTGGGACAGGGGTACAATGAGCAGTTCTTC. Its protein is CASSYLGQGYNEQFF.

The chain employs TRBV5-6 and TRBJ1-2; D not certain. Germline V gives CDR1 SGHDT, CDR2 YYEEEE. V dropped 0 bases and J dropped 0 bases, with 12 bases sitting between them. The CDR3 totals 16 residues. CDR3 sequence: CASSLANSRANYGYTF. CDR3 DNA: TGTGCCAGCAGCTTGGCCAACAGTCGAGCTAACTATGGCTACACCTTC.

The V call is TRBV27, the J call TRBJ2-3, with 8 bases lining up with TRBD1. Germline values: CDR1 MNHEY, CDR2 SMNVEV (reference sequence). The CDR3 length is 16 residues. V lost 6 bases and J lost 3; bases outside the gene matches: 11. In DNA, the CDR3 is TGTGCCAGCAGCTTTACCAGGGGGCGAAGTACAGATACGCAGTATTTT. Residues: CASSFTRGRSTDTQYF.

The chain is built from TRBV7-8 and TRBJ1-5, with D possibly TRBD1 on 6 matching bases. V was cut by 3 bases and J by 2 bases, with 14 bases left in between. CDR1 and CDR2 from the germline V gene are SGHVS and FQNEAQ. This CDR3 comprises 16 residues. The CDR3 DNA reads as TGTGCCAGCAGCTTGAAAGGGGCAGGGGGCAATCAGCCCCAGCATTTT. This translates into CASSLKGAGGNQPQHF.